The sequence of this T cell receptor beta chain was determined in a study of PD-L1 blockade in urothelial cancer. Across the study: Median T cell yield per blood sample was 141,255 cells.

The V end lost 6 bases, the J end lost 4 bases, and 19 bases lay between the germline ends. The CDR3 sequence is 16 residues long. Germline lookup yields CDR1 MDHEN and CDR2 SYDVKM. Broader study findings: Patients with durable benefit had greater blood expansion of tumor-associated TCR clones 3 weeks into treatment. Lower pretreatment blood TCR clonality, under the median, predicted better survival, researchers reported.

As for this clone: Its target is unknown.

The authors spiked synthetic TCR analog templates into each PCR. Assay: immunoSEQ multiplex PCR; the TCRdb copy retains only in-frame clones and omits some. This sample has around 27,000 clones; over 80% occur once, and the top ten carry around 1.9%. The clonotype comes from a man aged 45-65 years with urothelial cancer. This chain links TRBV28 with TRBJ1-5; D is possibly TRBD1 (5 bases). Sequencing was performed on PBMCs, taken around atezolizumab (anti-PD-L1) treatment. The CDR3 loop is CASRRLQGMGNQPQHF. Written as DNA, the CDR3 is TGTGCCAGCAGGCGTCTTCAGGGTATGGGTAATCAGCCCCAGCATTTT.